This entry is about one TCR beta chain. Its antigen is not identified. The source of the sample is a study of T cell responses to AZD1222 COVID-19 vaccine. Findings and caveats of the study: Among those given AZD1222, only 6 or 7 were seropositive at baseline. Most donors were white British and more were female, and clonal diversity was possibly underestimated.

TCRdb keeps only in-frame clones here, not all; method: immunoSEQ multiplex PCR. The sample carries approximately 140,000 clones, about 87% recorded once. This CDR3 contains 16 residues. The V and J ends lost 2 bases and 4 bases respectively, with 17 bases between them. Germline CDR1 is MNHEY and CDR2 is SVGEGT. The sequencing here drew on peripheral blood, taken on day 0 of AZD1222 vaccination. The source of this sequence is an adult in good health. The genes are TRBV6-2 or TRBV6-3 and TRBJ2-5; D may be TRBD1 (5 bases). As DNA, the CDR3 is TGTGCCAGCAGTTACGCAATCGACAGACCCCTAGAGACCCAGTACTTC. It codes for CASSYAIDRPLETQYF.